This T cell receptor (beta chain) comes out of a study of blood T cell repertoires in COVID-19. Study context: Specimens from acute and convalescent COVID-19 originated in the United States, Italy and Spain.

V shed 4 bases, J shed 7 bases, and the junction held 11 bases outside the gene matches. Germline values: CDR1 LGHNA, CDR2 YSLEER. This CDR3 is built from 15 residues. Profiled with immunoSEQ multiplex PCR; TCRdb holds only in-frame clones, not every one. Of around 220,000 clones in the sample, about 93% were seen once. The rearrangement joins TRBV4-3 to TRBJ2-3; 7 positions match TRBD2. The sequence was obtained from a woman in her late teens or twenties who had recovered from COVID-19. Sequencing was carried out using PBMCs or T cells enriched from blood (not recorded which). CDR3 residues: CASSRRDGGVNTQYF. For the CDR3, the DNA is TGCGCCAGCAGCCGCCGTGATGGGGGGGTAAATACGCAGTATTTT.